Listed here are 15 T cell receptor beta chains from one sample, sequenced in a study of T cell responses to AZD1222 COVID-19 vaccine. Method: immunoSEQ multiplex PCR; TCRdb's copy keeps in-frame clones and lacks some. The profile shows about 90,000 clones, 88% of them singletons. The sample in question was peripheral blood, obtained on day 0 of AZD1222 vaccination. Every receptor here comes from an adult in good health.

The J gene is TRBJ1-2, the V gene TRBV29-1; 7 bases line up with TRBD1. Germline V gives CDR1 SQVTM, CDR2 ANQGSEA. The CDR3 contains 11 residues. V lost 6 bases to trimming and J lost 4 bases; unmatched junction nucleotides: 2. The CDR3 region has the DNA TGCAGCGTACGGGACAGCTATGGCTACACCTTC. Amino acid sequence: CSVRDSYGYTF.

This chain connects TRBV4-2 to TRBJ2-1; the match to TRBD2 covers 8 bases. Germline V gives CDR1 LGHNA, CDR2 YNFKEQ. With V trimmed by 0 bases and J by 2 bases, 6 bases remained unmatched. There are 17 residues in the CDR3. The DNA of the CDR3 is TGTGCCAGCAGCCAAGATACCGGGAGGGCCACCTACAATGAGCAGTTCTTC. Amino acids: CASSQDTGRATYNEQFF.

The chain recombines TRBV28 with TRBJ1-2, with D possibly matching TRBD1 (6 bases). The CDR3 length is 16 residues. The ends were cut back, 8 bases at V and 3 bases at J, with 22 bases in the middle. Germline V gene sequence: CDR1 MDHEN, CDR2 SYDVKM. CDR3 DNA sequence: TGTGCCAGCGAGTTTAGGGAGACAGGAATATACTATGGCTACACCTTC. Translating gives CASEFRETGIYYGYTF.

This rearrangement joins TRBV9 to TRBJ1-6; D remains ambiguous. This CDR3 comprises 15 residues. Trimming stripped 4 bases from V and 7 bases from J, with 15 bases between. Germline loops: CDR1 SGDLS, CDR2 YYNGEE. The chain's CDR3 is CASSRTGYSNSPLHF. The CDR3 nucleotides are TGTGCCAGCAGCAGAACGGGGTATTCGAATTCACCCCTCCACTTT.

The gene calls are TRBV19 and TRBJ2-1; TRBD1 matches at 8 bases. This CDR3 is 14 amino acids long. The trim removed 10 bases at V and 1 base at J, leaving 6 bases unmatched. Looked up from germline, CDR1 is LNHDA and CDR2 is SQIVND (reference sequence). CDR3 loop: CATLDRGSYNEQFF. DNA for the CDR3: TGTGCCACTCTAGACAGGGGATCCTACAATGAGCAGTTCTTC.

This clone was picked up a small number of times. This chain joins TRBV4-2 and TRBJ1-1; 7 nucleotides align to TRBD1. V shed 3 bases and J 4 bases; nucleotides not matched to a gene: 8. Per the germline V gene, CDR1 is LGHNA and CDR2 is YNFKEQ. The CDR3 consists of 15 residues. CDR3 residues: CASSHRRGPGTEAFF. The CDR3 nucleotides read TGTGCCAGCAGCCACAGAAGGGGGCCGGGCACTGAAGCTTTCTTT.

The CDR3 sequence: CASSLRSSNPNNEQFF. For the CDR3, the DNA is TGCGCCAGCAGCTTGAGAAGCTCCAACCCGAACAATGAGCAGTTCTTC. The chain recombines TRBV5-1 with TRBJ2-1, with D hard to call. The CDR3 extends over 16 amino acids. V lost 1 base and J 5 bases, leaving 16 bases between the germline ends. The V gene's germline CDR1 is SGHRS and CDR2 YFSETQ.

CDR3 sequence reads: CASSYQTGVAEQYF. DNA of the CDR3: TGTGCCAGCAGTTACCAAACTGGGGTGGCCGAGCAGTACTTC. The chain links TRBV6-2 or TRBV6-3 to TRBJ2-7; no definite D call. The CDR3 runs to 14 residues. The germline V and J ends were trimmed by 2 bases and 6 bases, with 14 bases remaining between them. Germline assignment: CDR1 MNHEY and CDR2 SVGEGT.

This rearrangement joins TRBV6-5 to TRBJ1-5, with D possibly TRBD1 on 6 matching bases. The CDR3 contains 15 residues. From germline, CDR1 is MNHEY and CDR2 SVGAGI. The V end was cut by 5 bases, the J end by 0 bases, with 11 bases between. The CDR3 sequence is CASSPGTSSNQPQHF. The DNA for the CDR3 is TGTGCCAGCAGTCCCGGGACAAGTAGCAATCAGCCCCAGCATTTT.

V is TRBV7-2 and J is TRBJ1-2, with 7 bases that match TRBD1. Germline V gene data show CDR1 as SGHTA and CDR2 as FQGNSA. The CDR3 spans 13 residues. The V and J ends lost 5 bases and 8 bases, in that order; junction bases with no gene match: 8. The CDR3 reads CASSPRGQQGYTF. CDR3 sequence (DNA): TGTGCCAGCAGCCCGAGGGGACAGCAAGGCTACACCTTC. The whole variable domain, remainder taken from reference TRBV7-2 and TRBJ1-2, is GAGVSQSPSNKVTEKGKDVELRCDPISGHTALYWYRQSLGQGLEFLIYFQGNSAPDKSGLPSDRFSAERTGGSVSTLTIQRTQQEDSAVYLCASSPRGQQGYTFGSGTRLTVV.

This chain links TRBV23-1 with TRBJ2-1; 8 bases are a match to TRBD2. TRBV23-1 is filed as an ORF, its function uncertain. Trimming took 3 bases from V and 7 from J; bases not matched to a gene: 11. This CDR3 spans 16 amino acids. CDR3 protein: CASSQAGTRRRNEQFF. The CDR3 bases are TGCGCCAGCAGTCAGGCCGGGACTAGACGACGGAATGAGCAGTTCTTC.

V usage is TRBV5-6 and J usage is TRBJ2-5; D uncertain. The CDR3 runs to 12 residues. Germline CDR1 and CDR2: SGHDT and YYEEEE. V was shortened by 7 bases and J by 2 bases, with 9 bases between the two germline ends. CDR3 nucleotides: TGTGCCAGCCTGACCGAACAAGAGACCCAGTACTTC. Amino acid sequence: CASLTEQETQYF.

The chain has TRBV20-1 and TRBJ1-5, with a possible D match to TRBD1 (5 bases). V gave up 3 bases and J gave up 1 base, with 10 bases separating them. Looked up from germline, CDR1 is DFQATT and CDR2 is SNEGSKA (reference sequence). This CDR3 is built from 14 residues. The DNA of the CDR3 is TGCAGTGCTAGTCCGGACACGAGCAATCAGCCCCAGCATTTT. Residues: CSASPDTSNQPQHF.

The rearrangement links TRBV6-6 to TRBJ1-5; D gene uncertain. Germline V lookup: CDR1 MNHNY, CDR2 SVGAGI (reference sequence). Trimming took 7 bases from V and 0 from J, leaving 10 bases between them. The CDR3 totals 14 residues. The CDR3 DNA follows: TGTGCCAGCAACCAACGGGGTAGCAATCAGCCCCAGCATTTT. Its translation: CASNQRGSNQPQHF.

CDR3 sequence reads: CASSPWGQLNIQYF. DNA of the CDR3: TGTGCCAGCTCACCTTGGGGACAGCTAAACATTCAGTACTTC. The chain has TRBV18 and TRBJ2-4; 7 positions match TRBD1. The junction had 5 bases not matched to a gene; V was cut back by 3 bases and J by 6 bases. The germline CDR1 and CDR2 sequences are KGHSH and LQKENI. This CDR3 spans 14 amino acids. Supplemented by reference TRBV18 and TRBJ2-4, the full variable domain reads NAGVMQNPRHLVRRRGQEARLRCSPMKGHSHVYWYRQLPEEGLKFMVYLQKENIIDESGMPKERFSAEFPKEGPSILRIQQVVRGDSAAYFCASSPWGQLNIQYFGAGTRLSVL.